The entry below gives a single TCR beta chain sequence along with its context. The data derive from a study of blood T cell repertoires in COVID-19. The method was immunoSEQ multiplex PCR; TCRdb's version includes in-frame clones alone and lacks a portion of them. The sample lists over 350,000 clones, around nine tenths occurring once. Trimming took 4 bases from V and 1 from J; bases not matched to a gene: 3. The CDR3 spans 14 residues. The germline V gene encodes CDR1 KGHSH and CDR2 LQKENI. The TCR comes from a woman in her forties or fifties who had recovered from COVID-19. The chain carries TRBV18 and TRBJ1-1, with 7 bases that match TRBD1. The sequenced sample was PBMCs or T cells enriched from blood (not recorded which). Written as DNA, the CDR3 is TGTGCCAGCTCACGGGGGGACAGGAACACTGAAGCTTTCTTT. It translates to CASSRGDRNTEAFF.